The 20 T cell receptor beta chains in this list originate from one sample, sequenced in a study of shared clonotypes between healthy human individuals. The protocol was immunoSEQ multiplex PCR, while the TCRdb copy is restricted to in-frame clones and leaves out a portion. The repertoire holds about 1,800,000 clones, with roughly 94% as singletons. CD8 cells regarded as naive lacked CD45RO, were positively chosen for CCR7, and omitted terminally differentiated effector memory CD45RA+ cells. Material for sequencing was naive CD8+ T cells sorted from blood. These receptors all come from a man between 18 and 29 years old in good health.

The gene calls are TRBV5-4 and TRBJ2-1; the D gene is possibly TRBD2 (6 bases). The germline gives CDR1 SGHNT, CDR2 YYREEE (reference sequence). V was pared by 0 bases and J by 13 bases, with 14 bases between. This CDR3 is 13 amino acids long. The CDR3 is CASSLGGLGIQFF. CDR3 nucleotide sequence: TGTGCCAGCAGCTTGGGGGGACTCGGGATTCAGTTCTTC.

The chain has TRBV13 and TRBJ2-1; possible D gene TRBD2, 6 bases. V shed 6 bases and J shed 5 bases, with 14 bases lying between them. The CDR3 spans 14 residues. The germline V gene encodes CDR1 PRHDT and CDR2 FYEKMQ (reference sequence). The CDR3 DNA sequence: TGTGCCAGCAGTCGTTGGACGGGAGACAATGAGCAGTTCTTC. It codes for CASSRWTGDNEQFF.

For the CDR3, the DNA is TGCGCCAGCAGCCCAGAAGCGGGAAGCAATCAGCCCCAGCATTTT. This codes for CASSPEAGSNQPQHF. The chain has TRBV4-3 and TRBJ1-5; no definite D call. With 4 bases removed from V and 1 base from J, the gap between germline ends came to 11 bases. Looked up from germline, CDR1 is LGHNA and CDR2 is YSLEER. The CDR3 totals 15 residues.

This clone occurred a few times. Other DNA sequences from this sample encode an identical CDR3 as well. The CDR3 bases are TGTGCCAGTAGTATAGACGGCTACGAGCAGTACTTC. Translating gives CASSIDGYEQYF. V and J are TRBV19 and TRBJ2-7, with D unclear. This CDR3 contains 12 residues. V gave up 0 bases and J gave up 3 bases, with 3 bases separating them. CDR1 is LNHDA, CDR2 SQIVND, per germline (reference sequence). Using reference TRBV19 and TRBJ2-7 for the parts outside the CDR3, the full variable domain is DGGITQSPKYLFRKEGQNVTLSCEQNLNHDAMYWYRQDPGQGLRLIYYSQIVNDFQKGDIAEGYSVSREKKESFPLTVTSAQKNPTAFYLCASSIDGYEQYFGPGTRLTVT.

Comment on this clone: Different DNA sequences within this sample yield the same CDR3. This chain joins TRBV2 and TRBJ2-7; D gene uncertain. The CDR3 is 11 amino acids. Germline V gene data show CDR1 as SNHLY and CDR2 as FYNNEI. V dropped 6 bases and J dropped 4 bases, with 7 bases sitting between them. CDR3 amino acids: CASRLGYEQYF. The CDR3 DNA is TGTGCCAGCAGGCTGGGTTACGAGCAGTACTTC.

The rearrangement joins TRBV27 to TRBJ2-2; D may be TRBD1 (5 bases). With 3 bases removed from V and 1 base from J, the gap between germline ends came to 15 bases. The CDR3 contains 17 residues. Germline loops: CDR1 MNHEY, CDR2 SMNVEV (reference sequence). Written as DNA, the CDR3 is TGTGCCAGCAGTTTCAGACAGACGACCGGGAACACCGGGGAGCTGTTTTTT. It is translated as CASSFRQTTGNTGELFF.

A remark on this clone: Other DNA sequences from this sample encode an identical CDR3 as well. The J gene is TRBJ2-5, the V gene TRBV7-9; TRBD2 aligns across 7 bases. The germline CDR1 and CDR2 sequences are SEHNR and FQNEAQ (reference sequence). V trimming: 1 base; J trimming: 3 bases; junction bases outside the gene matches: 5. CDR3 length equals 15 residues. The CDR3: CASSLVGLAEETQYF. CDR3 coding DNA: TGTGCCAGCAGCTTAGTGGGTCTAGCGGAAGAGACCCAGTACTTC.

This sequence joins TRBV2 and TRBJ1-6, with 8 positions matching TRBD1. The germline gives CDR1 SNHLY, CDR2 FYNNEI. J lost 10 bases, V lost 6 bases, and 14 bases had no gene match. This CDR3 contains 16 residues. CDR3 sequence: CASSLEGPGGASPLHF. The CDR3, as DNA: TGTGCCAGCAGCTTAGAAGGGCCAGGGGGCGCGTCACCCCTCCACTTT.

CDR3: CASGRVRTEAFF. CDR3 nucleotides: TGTGCCAGTGGGAGAGTTCGAACTGAAGCTTTCTTT. The genes are TRBV19 and TRBJ1-1, with no clear D. This CDR3 comprises 12 residues. The V gene lost 8 bases and the J gene lost 5 bases, with 12 bases spanning the gap. Germline CDR1 and CDR2: LNHDA and SQIVND (reference sequence).

This rearrangement joins TRBV30 to TRBJ2-3; 9 nucleotides line up with TRBD1. CDR3 length: 15 residues. Germline V gene sequence: CDR1 GTSNPN, CDR2 SVGIG (reference sequence). The junction had 4 bases not matched to a gene; V was cut back by 3 bases and J by 0 bases. The CDR3 sequence: CAWSLGQGSTDTQYF. CDR3 DNA sequence: TGTGCCTGGAGCCTGGGACAGGGAAGCACAGATACGCAGTATTTT.

The chain employs TRBV19 and TRBJ2-1; 14 bases are a match to TRBD2. J was trimmed by 5 bases and V by 2 bases; bases with no gene match: 2. The CDR3 totals 16 residues. Germline assignment: CDR1 LNHDA and CDR2 SQIVND (reference sequence). The CDR3 coding sequence is TGTGCCAGTAGTATAATGGGACTAGCGGGGGACAATGAGCAGTTCTTC. As protein: CASSIMGLAGDNEQFF.

This clone was counted once. This chain connects TRBV5-4 to TRBJ2-1; D might be TRBD1 (6 bases). The germline V gene encodes CDR1 SGHNT and CDR2 YYREEE (reference sequence). V was pared by 0 bases and J by 4 bases, with 11 bases between. The CDR3 contains 15 residues. The CDR3 DNA reads TGTGCCAGCAGCTTGGAGGGGGAGTGGTACAATGAGCAGTTCTTC. Encoded protein: CASSLEGEWYNEQFF.

This chain joins TRBV18 and TRBJ2-5; D unclear. This CDR3 has 13 amino acids. CDR1 KGHSH and CDR2 LQKENI come from the germline V gene. Trimming cost V 3 bases and J 2 bases, with 7 bases left between them. Written as DNA, the CDR3 is TGTGCCAGCTCACCTATAGTACAAGAGACCCAGTACTTC. It translates to CASSPIVQETQYF.

The rearrangement uses TRBV27 and TRBJ2-3; 12 bases line up with TRBD1. Germline V gives CDR1 MNHEY, CDR2 SMNVEV (reference sequence). The CDR3 has 14 amino acids. The V gene end was trimmed by 4 bases and the J gene end by 8 bases; junction bases not matched to a gene: 4. The CDR3 DNA reads as TGTGCCAGCAGTTCGGGACAGGGGGCGTTTACGCAGTATTTT. Translating it yields CASSSGQGAFTQYF.

The rearrangement joins TRBV27 to TRBJ1-6, with 7 bases matching TRBD1. Unmatched junction bases numbered 2, after V lost 3 bases and J lost 0 bases. This CDR3 has 16 amino acids. Germline V lookup: CDR1 MNHEY, CDR2 SMNVEV (reference sequence). The CDR3 coding sequence is TGTGCCAGCAGTTTGAGGGACAGCTCCTATAATTCACCCCTCCACTTT. Residues: CASSLRDSSYNSPLHF.

This clone has only one observation. The V gene is TRBV4-3, the J gene TRBJ1-1; D perhaps matches TRBD1 (5 bases). The germline V gene encodes CDR1 LGHNA and CDR2 YSLEER. The CDR3 is 15 amino acids. Trimming left V 0 bases short and J 1 base short, with 9 bases between. The DNA of the CDR3 is TGCGCCAGCAGCCAAGATCTGGGGGGGAACACTGAAGCTTTCTTT. As protein: CASSQDLGGNTEAFF.

The chain links TRBV6-1 to TRBJ2-1, with D unclear. Germline V CDR1 and CDR2: MNHNS, SASEGT. The CDR3 loop spans 10 amino acids. The V gene lost 6 bases and the J gene lost 14 bases, with 11 bases spanning the gap. As DNA, the CDR3 is TGTGCCAGCAGCCGTGATGGGGAGTTCTTC. Amino acids: CASSRDGEFF.

This chain uses TRBV30 with TRBJ1-5; 11 bases agree with TRBD1. This CDR3 region has 15 residues. J lost 3 bases, V lost 2 bases, and 3 bases had no gene match. CDR1 is GTSNPN and CDR2 is SVGIG in the germline V gene (reference sequence). The CDR3 nucleotides are TGTGCCTGGAGTCGGACAGGGGGCTTCAATCAGCCCCAGCATTTT. Translating it yields CAWSRTGGFNQPQHF.

As for this clone: The sample carries other DNA sequences with the same CDR3. The chain uses TRBV5-4 and TRBJ2-7, with 7 bases identical to TRBD1. The CDR3 loop spans 14 amino acids. Looked up from germline, CDR1 is SGHNT and CDR2 is YYREEE (reference sequence). V trimming: 1 base; J trimming: 0 bases; junction bases outside the gene matches: 1. CDR3 sequence: CASSLKGASYEQYF. DNA of the CDR3: TGTGCCAGCAGCTTGAAGGGGGCCTCCTACGAGCAGTACTTC.

The chain links TRBV6-6 to TRBJ1-2; D unclear. The germline V gene encodes CDR1 MNHNY and CDR2 SVGAGI (reference sequence). V lost 6 bases and J lost 1, with 9 bases in between. The CDR3 contains 13 residues. The DNA for the CDR3 is TGTGCCAGCAGAGAGGGATTTAACTATGGCTACACCTTC. This codes for CASREGFNYGYTF.